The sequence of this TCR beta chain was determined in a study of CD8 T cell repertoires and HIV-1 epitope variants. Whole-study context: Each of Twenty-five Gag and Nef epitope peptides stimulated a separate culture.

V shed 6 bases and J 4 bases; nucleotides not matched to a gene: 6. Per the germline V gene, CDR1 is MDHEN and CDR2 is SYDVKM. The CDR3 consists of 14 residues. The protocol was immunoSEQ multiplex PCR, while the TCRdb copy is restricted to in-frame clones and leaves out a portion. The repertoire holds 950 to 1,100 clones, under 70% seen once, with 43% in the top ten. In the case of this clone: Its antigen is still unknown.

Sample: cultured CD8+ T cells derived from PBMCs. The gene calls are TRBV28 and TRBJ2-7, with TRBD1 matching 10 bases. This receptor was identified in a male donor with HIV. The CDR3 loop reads CASRSGTGVYEQYF. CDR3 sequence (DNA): TGTGCCAGCAGATCCGGGACAGGGGTTTACGAGCAGTACTTC.